A selection of T cell receptor beta chains follows, all from one sample in a study of vaccination effects on CD4 cells after COVID-19. Some clones are missing from TCRdb's copy, which holds only in-frame ones; the method was immunoSEQ multiplex PCR. The sample records 45,000 to 55,000 clones, around 70% being singletons. These receptors lack a known antigen. The source material was CD4+ T cells from PBMCs cultured without peptide, sampled after COVID-19 vaccination. These receptors were obtained from a human donor who received a COVID-19 vaccine. The CDR3 runs from the conserved cysteine through the conserved F or W. The order of the fields is clone size, D gene, J gene, V gene, CDR3 protein, CDR3 DNA. The D gene is left open where the match is weak. Clone size appears in some rows only: once, few, many, or a class for an expanded clone.

size: NA; D: TRBD1; J: TRBJ1-6; V: TRBV4-1; CDR3: CASSLDRGDNSPLHF; DNA: TGCGCCAGCAGCCTAGACAGGGGCGATAATTCACCCCTCCACTTT
size: NA; D: NA; J: TRBJ1-4; V: TRBV10-2; CDR3: CASSESRGEKLFF; DNA: TGCGCCAGCAGTGAGTCCCGAGGTGAAAAACTGTTTTTT
size: few; D: TRBD1; J: TRBJ1-5; V: TRBV19; CDR3: CASNTDRGRGNQPQHF; DNA: TGTGCCAGTAATACGGACAGGGGGCGCGGCAATCAGCCCCAGCATTTT
size: NA; D: NA; J: TRBJ2-1; V: TRBV7-9; CDR3: CASSHQIWGSYNEQFF; DNA: TGTGCCAGCAGCCACCAGATTTGGGGGTCCTACAATGAGCAGTTCTTC
size: NA; D: NA; J: TRBJ1-1; V: TRBV10-3; CDR3: CAISAASQNTEAFF; DNA: TGTGCCATCAGCGCGGCCTCCCAGAACACTGAAGCTTTCTTT
size: NA; D: NA; J: TRBJ2-7; V: TRBV7-2; CDR3: CASSLEPGLSYEQYF; DNA: TGTGCCAGCAGCTTAGAACCAGGCCTATCCTACGAGCAGTACTTC
size: NA; D: NA; J: TRBJ1-1; V: TRBV6-5; CDR3: CASREGLNTEAFF; DNA: TGTGCCAGCCGGGAGGGTTTGAACACTGAAGCTTTCTTT
size: NA; D: TRBD2; J: TRBJ2-1; V: TRBV10-1; CDR3: CASSQGLEYNEQFF; DNA: TGCGCCAGCAGCCAGGGACTAGAATACAATGAGCAGTTCTTC
size: NA; D: TRBD2; J: TRBJ2-1; V: TRBV10-3; CDR3: CAIGLAGGNEQFF; DNA: TGTGCCATCGGGCTAGCGGGAGGCAATGAGCAGTTCTTC
size: few; D: NA; J: TRBJ2-2; V: TRBV12-3/TRBV12-4; CDR3: CASSLLPGELFF; DNA: TGTGCCAGCAGTTTGCTCCCCGGGGAGCTGTTTTTT
size: NA; D: NA; J: TRBJ2-7; V: TRBV12-3/TRBV12-4; CDR3: CASSPSHSYEQYF; DNA: TGTGCCAGCAGCCCGAGCCACTCCTACGAGCAGTACTTC
size: NA; D: TRBD2; J: TRBJ2-5; V: TRBV7-9; CDR3: CASSFGGGDETQYF; DNA: TGTGCCAGCAGCTTCGGCGGGGGGGACGAGACCCAGTACTTC
size: few; D: NA; J: TRBJ2-7; V: TRBV11-2; CDR3: CASSFPLQGRSYEQYF; DNA: TGTGCCAGCAGCTTTCCTTTGCAGGGGAGATCCTACGAGCAGTACTTC
size: NA; D: NA; J: TRBJ2-7; V: TRBV6-1; CDR3: CASSDMIGGVQYF; DNA: TGTGCCAGCAGTGATATGATAGGGGGTGTGCAGTACTTC
size: NA; D: NA; J: TRBJ2-7; V: TRBV5-4; CDR3: CASSLYGYEQYF; DNA: TGTGCCAGCAGCTTGTATGGCTACGAGCAGTACTTC
size: NA; D: NA; J: TRBJ1-5; V: TRBV9; CDR3: CASSVGTLGNQPQHF; DNA: TGTGCCAGCAGCGTCGGGACATTGGGCAATCAGCCCCAGCATTTT
size: NA; D: NA; J: TRBJ1-1; V: TRBV5-1; CDR3: CASSRRENTEAFF; DNA: TGCGCCAGCAGCCGGAGGGAGAACACTGAAGCTTTCTTT
size: few; D: TRBD1; J: TRBJ1-1; V: TRBV5-1; CDR3: CASVGGETGAITEAFF; DNA: TGCGCCAGCGTTGGGGGAGAGACAGGGGCCATCACTGAAGCTTTCTTT
size: NA; D: TRBD2; J: TRBJ2-7; V: TRBV3-1/TRBV3-2; CDR3: CASSQVPGGVYEQYF; DNA: TGTGCCAGCAGCCAAGTTCCGGGGGGGGTTTACGAGCAGTACTTC
size: NA; D: NA; J: TRBJ1-2; V: TRBV6-5; CDR3: CASSYSGWQGYGYTF; DNA: TGTGCCAGCAGTTACTCGGGTTGGCAGGGATATGGCTACACCTTC
size: NA; D: TRBD2; J: TRBJ2-3; V: TRBV3-1/TRBV3-2; CDR3: CASSSHPGGSDTQYF; DNA: TGTGCCAGCAGCTCCCATCCGGGGGGATCAGATACGCAGTATTTT
size: once; D: NA; J: TRBJ2-3; V: TRBV10-1; CDR3: CASSDKARDTQYF; DNA: TGCGCCAGCAGTGACAAAGCGCGAGATACGCAGTATTTT
size: once; D: NA; J: TRBJ2-3; V: TRBV9; CDR3: CASGDTGEIRGTDTQYF; DNA: TGTGCCAGCGGTGATACGGGGGAGATAAGAGGCACAGATACGCAGTATTTT
size: NA; D: TRBD2; J: TRBJ2-2; V: TRBV11-2; CDR3: CASSLTKGLADTGELFF; DNA: TGTGCCAGCAGCCTAACTAAGGGACTAGCAGACACCGGGGAGCTGTTTTTT
size: NA; D: NA; J: TRBJ2-5; V: TRBV5-5; CDR3: CASSLALGIRETQYF; DNA: TGTGCCAGCAGCTTGGCCTTAGGGATTCGGGAGACCCAGTACTTC
size: NA; D: NA; J: TRBJ1-1; V: TRBV18; CDR3: CASSPPGARGNTEAFF; DNA: TGTGCCAGCTCACCTCCAGGGGCCCGAGGGAACACTGAAGCTTTCTTT
size: NA; D: NA; J: TRBJ2-4; V: TRBV5-1; CDR3: CASSLATLGGEPISKNIQYF; DNA: TGCGCCAGCAGCTTGGCCACTCTCGGCGGGGAACCTATTTCCAAAAACATTCAGTACTTC
size: NA; D: NA; J: TRBJ1-2; V: TRBV3-1/TRBV3-2; CDR3: CASSQTPEGVGEGYTF; DNA: TGTGCCAGCAGCCAAACTCCCGAAGGGGTCGGGGAAGGCTACACCTTC
size: NA; D: TRBD2; J: TRBJ2-5; V: TRBV7-7; CDR3: CASSFSGGAAETQYF; DNA: TGTGCCAGCAGCTTTAGCGGGGGGGCCGCTGAGACCCAGTACTTC
size: NA; D: NA; J: TRBJ2-1; V: TRBV19; CDR3: CASSRRVGAYNEQFF; DNA: TGTGCCAGTAGTAGAAGAGTCGGGGCCTACAATGAGCAGTTCTTC
size: few; D: NA; J: TRBJ2-7; V: TRBV15; CDR3: CATSRDLGEGAREQYF; DNA: TGTGCCACCAGCAGAGACCTAGGGGAGGGGGCCAGGGAGCAGTACTTC
size: NA; D: NA; J: TRBJ1-2; V: TRBV19; CDR3: CASSMMTVYGYPGGYTF; DNA: TGTGCCAGTAGTATGATGACAGTTTATGGTTATCCCGGTGGCTACACCTTC
size: NA; D: TRBD2; J: TRBJ2-7; V: TRBV5-1; CDR3: CASSLSGGDYEQYF; DNA: TGCGCCAGCAGCTTGTCCGGGGGGGATTACGAGCAGTACTTC
size: few; D: NA; J: TRBJ1-6; V: TRBV14; CDR3: CASSQAGPMGNSPLHF; DNA: TGTGCCAGCAGCCAAGCGGGGCCGATGGGGAATTCACCCCTCCACTTT
size: NA; D: NA; J: TRBJ1-1; V: TRBV19; CDR3: CASSPTVRLMNTEAFF; DNA: TGTGCCAGTAGTCCCACGGTCCGTTTAATGAACACTGAAGCTTTCTTT
size: NA; D: NA; J: TRBJ1-1; V: TRBV19; CDR3: CASTPGRGSTEAFF; DNA: TGTGCCAGTACCCCAGGGAGGGGGAGCACTGAAGCTTTCTTT
size: few; D: NA; J: TRBJ2-7; V: TRBV6-5; CDR3: CASSFDRNEQYF; DNA: TGTGCCAGCAGCTTCGACAGGAACGAGCAGTACTTC